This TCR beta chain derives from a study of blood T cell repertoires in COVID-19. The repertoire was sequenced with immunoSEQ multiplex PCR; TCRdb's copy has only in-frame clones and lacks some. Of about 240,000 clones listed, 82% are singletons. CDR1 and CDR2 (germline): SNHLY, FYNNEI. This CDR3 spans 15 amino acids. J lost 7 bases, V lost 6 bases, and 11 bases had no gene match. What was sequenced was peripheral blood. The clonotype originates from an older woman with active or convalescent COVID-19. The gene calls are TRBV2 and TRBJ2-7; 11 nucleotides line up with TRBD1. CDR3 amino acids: CASSTDRGRSTEQYF. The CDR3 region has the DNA TGTGCCAGCAGCACGGACAGGGGGCGATCTACGGAGCAGTACTTC.